These T cell receptor beta chains were read from a single sample in a study of blood T cell repertoires in COVID-19. Repertoires were generated with immunoSEQ multiplex PCR, while TCRdb's copy carries only in-frame clones and drops some. The repertoire holds some 300,000 clones, with around 92% as singletons. The sample was PBMCs or T cells enriched from blood (not recorded which). The receptors come from a woman aged 50 to 65 who had been exposed to COVID-19. Both conserved end residues are part of each CDR3. Each record gives: clone size, J gene, D gene, V gene, CDR3 DNA, CDR3 protein. D genes are given only for firm matches. Rows give clone size only sometimes, using once, few, many, or a class for an expanded clone.

>NA|TRBJ2-7|TRBD1|TRBV28
TGTGCCAGCAGTTACCCGGGACAGGGTGGGGGCGAGCAGTACTTC
CASSYPGQGGGEQYF
>NA|TRBJ1-2|NA|TRBV29-1
TGCAGCGTTGAAGAAAATACTTATGGCTACACCTTC
CSVEENTYGYTF
>NA|TRBJ2-5|NA|TRBV7-2
TGTGCCAGCACCACGGGGACTGCGGGGACCCAGTACTTC
CASTTGTAGTQYF
>NA|TRBJ2-5|TRBD1|TRBV5-4
TGTGCCAGCAGCTCGGGGACAGGGGGATACCAAGAGACCCAGTACTTC
CASSSGTGGYQETQYF
>NA|TRBJ2-7|NA|TRBV5-1
TGCGCCAGCAGCTTGGTTCAGGCCGGTTACGAGCAGTACTTC
CASSLVQAGYEQYF
>NA|TRBJ2-1|TRBD1|TRBV5-1
TGCGCCAGCAGCTTGGGCTACCCGGGACAGGGGGTTGAGCAGTTCTTC
CASSLGYPGQGVEQFF
>NA|TRBJ1-2|NA|TRBV6-1
TGTGCCAGCAGTGAAATTGGCAGGGATGGCGGCTACACCTTC
CASSEIGRDGGYTF
>NA|TRBJ2-2|TRBD2|TRBV18
TGTGCCAGCTCACTCCTAGCGGGCACCGGGGAGCTGTTTTTT
CASSLLAGTGELFF
>NA|TRBJ2-1|TRBD2|TRBV6-1
TGTGCCAGCAGTGTACTAGCGGGGACCACCTACAATGAGCAGTTCTTC
CASSVLAGTTYNEQFF
>once|TRBJ1-1|NA|TRBV7-8
TGTGCCAGCAGCCGAGAGAGGATGAACACTGAAGCTTTCTTT
CASSRERMNTEAFF
>NA|TRBJ2-7|TRBD1|TRBV5-5
TGTGCCAGCAGCTGGGGACAGAGGGGAACCTCCTACGAGCAGTACTTC
CASSWGQRGTSYEQYF
>NA|TRBJ1-2|TRBD1|TRBV28
TGTGCCAGCAGTATCGGGACAGGGGCCCACTATGGCTACACCTTC
CASSIGTGAHYGYTF
>NA|TRBJ1-1|NA|TRBV5-5
TGTGCCAGCAGCCTAGTCTATAGGAACACTGAAGCTTTCTTT
CASSLVYRNTEAFF
>NA|TRBJ1-5|NA|TRBV6-2/TRBV6-3
TGTGCCAGCAGTAAAATTACACTGGTAGGAGGGAATCAGCCCCAGCATTTT
CASSKITLVGGNQPQHF
>NA|TRBJ1-2|TRBD1|TRBV5-1
TGCGCCAGCAGCCCAGCAGACCGGGACAGGGCCTCCGGCTACACCTTC
CASSPADRDRASGYTF
>NA|TRBJ2-5|TRBD2|TRBV19
TGTGCCAGTAGTATTCACCTAGCGGGCGCCGGGGAGACCCAGTACTTC
CASSIHLAGAGETQYF
>NA|TRBJ2-2|TRBD1|TRBV25-1
TGTGCCAGCAGTCGGACAGGGCACACCGGGGAGCTGTTTTTT
CASSRTGHTGELFF
>NA|TRBJ1-2|NA|TRBV29-1
TGCAGCGTTGAAGATCTCCCACGCGGGGGCTACACCTTC
CSVEDLPRGGYTF
>NA|TRBJ1-5|NA|TRBV30
TGTGCCTGGAGTAACCCCACAGTCGGGGGAGGGAGATATAGCAATCAGCCCCAGCATTTT
CAWSNPTVGGGRYSNQPQHF
>NA|TRBJ2-5|NA|TRBV4-1
TGCGCCAGCAGCCGAGGACTGGAACAAGAGACCCAGTACTTC
CASSRGLEQETQYF
>NA|TRBJ2-1|NA|TRBV28
TGTGCCAGCAATGAGCGGGGCAGGGGTAAGCCGGTGGGGTTCTTC
CASNERGRGKPVGFF
>NA|TRBJ2-7|NA|TRBV9
TGTGCCAGCAGCGCACGCCAGGGCCCCTACGAGCAGTACTTC
CASSARQGPYEQYF
>few|TRBJ1-4|NA|TRBV12-3/TRBV12-4
TGTGCCGTTAGGGCGGGAATGGGTGAAAAACTGTTTTTT
CAVRAGMGEKLFF
>NA|TRBJ2-5|NA|TRBV12-2
TGTGCAAGTCACTTACTGGAGGAGACCCAGTACTTC
CASHLLEETQYF
>once|TRBJ1-6|NA|TRBV6-5
TGTGCCAGCAGTTACGAAAACACTATTAATTCACCCCTCCACTTT
CASSYENTINSPLHF
>NA|TRBJ2-5|TRBD2|TRBV28
TGTGCCAGCAGTTTAGCTAGCGGGATGGAGACCCAGTACTTC
CASSLASGMETQYF
>NA|TRBJ2-5|TRBD2|TRBV2
TGTGCCAGCAGTGATAGGGGACTAGATCAAGAGACCCAGTACTTC
CASSDRGLDQETQYF
>NA|TRBJ1-5|NA|TRBV12-3/TRBV12-4
TGTGCCAGCAGTTTACCGGGTAATCAGCCCCAGCATTTT
CASSLPGNQPQHF
>NA|TRBJ2-3|TRBD1|TRBV5-1
TGCGCCAGCAGCCCCACAGGGGCCCGCACAGATACGCAGTATTTT
CASSPTGARTDTQYF
>NA|TRBJ2-1|TRBD2|TRBV25-1
TGTGCCAGCAGAGGTAGCGGGGGGGCCTACAATGAGCAGTTCTTC
CASRGSGGAYNEQFF
>few|TRBJ1-2|NA|TRBV12-3/TRBV12-4
TGTGCCAGCAGCCAGACAGAAACCTATGGCTACACCTTC
CASSQTETYGYTF
>NA|TRBJ1-1|TRBD1|TRBV19
TGTGCCAGTAGAGCCAGGGGGGAGAACACTGAAGCTTTCTTT
CASRARGENTEAFF
>NA|TRBJ1-2|NA|TRBV6-5
TGTGCCAGCAGGAACCGGAGGACTAACTATGGCTACACCTTC
CASRNRRTNYGYTF
>NA|TRBJ1-2|TRBD1|TRBV3-1/TRBV3-2
TGTGCCAGCAGCCTAGGACAGGCGAGCTACACCTTC
CASSLGQASYTF
>NA|TRBJ2-1|TRBD1|TRBV19
TGTGCCAGTAGTCCGACAGGGAGTGAGCAGTTCTTC
CASSPTGSEQFF